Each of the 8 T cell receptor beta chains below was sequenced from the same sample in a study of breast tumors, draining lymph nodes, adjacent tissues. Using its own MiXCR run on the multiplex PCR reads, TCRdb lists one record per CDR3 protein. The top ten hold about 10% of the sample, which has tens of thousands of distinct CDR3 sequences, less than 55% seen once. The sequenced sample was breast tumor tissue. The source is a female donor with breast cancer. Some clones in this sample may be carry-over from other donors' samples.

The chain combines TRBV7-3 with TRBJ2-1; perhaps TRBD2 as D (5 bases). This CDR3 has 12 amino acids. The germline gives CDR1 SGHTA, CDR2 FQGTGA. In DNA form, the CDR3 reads TGTGTCTGCAGTCAGGACTCGCGAGAGCAGTTCTTC. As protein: CVCSQDSREQFF.

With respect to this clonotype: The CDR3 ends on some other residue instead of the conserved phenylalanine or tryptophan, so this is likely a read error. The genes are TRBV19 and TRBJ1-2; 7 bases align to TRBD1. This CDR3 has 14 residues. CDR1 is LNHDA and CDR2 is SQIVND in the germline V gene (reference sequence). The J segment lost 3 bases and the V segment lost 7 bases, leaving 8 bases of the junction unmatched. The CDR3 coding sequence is TGTGCCAGTAAATTTTCAGGACAGGACTATGGCTACACCCTC. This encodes CASKFSGQDYGYTL.

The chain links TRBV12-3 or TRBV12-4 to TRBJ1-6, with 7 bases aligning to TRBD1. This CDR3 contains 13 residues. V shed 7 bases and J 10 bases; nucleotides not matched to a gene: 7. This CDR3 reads CASKQGRKSPLHF. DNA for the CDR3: TGTGCCAGCAAACAGGGGCGAAAGTCACCCCTCCACTTT.

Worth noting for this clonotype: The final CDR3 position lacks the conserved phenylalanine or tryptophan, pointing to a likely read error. CDR3 sequence: CASSLTGRGNIQYL. CDR3 in DNA: TGTGCCAGCAGTTTGACAGGGAGAGGGAACATTCAGTACCTC. This sequence joins TRBV27 and TRBJ2-4; 7 nucleotides align to TRBD1. Germline V lookup: CDR1 MNHEY, CDR2 SMNVEV (reference sequence). After removal of 3 bases from V and 7 bases from J, the junction contained 6 bases not matched to a gene. This CDR3 has 14 amino acids.

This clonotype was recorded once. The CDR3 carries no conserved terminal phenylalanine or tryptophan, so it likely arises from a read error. This CDR3 is CANRPGPTDYGYTP. CDR3 nucleotides: TGTGCCAACAGACCGGGACCGACGGACTATGGCTACACCCCC. V gene TRBV7-2 combines with J gene TRBJ1-2, with D maybe TRBD1 (5 bases). The germline V gene encodes CDR1 SGHTA and CDR2 FQGNSA. V was trimmed by 10 bases and J by 3 bases, leaving 18 bases between them. The CDR3 contains 14 residues.

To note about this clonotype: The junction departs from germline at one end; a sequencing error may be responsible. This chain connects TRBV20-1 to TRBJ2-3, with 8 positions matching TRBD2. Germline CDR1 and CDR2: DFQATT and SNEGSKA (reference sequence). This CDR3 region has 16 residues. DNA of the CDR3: TGCAATGCCGAGACCGGACTAGCAGAGAGCACAGATACGCAGTACTTT. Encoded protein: CNAETGLAESTDTQYF.

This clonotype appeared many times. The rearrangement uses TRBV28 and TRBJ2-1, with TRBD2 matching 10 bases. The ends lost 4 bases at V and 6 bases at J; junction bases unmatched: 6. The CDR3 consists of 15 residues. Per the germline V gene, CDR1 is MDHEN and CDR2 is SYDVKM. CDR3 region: CASSSLAGEGNEQFF. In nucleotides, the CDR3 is TGTGCCAGCAGTTCCCTAGCGGGAGAAGGCAATGAGCAGTTCTTC.

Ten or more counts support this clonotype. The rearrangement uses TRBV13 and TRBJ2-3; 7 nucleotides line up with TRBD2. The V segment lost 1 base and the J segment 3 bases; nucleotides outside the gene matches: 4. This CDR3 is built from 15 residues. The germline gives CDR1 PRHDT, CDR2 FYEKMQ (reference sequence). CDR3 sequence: CASSLAAGYTDTQYF. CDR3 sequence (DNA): TGTGCCAGCAGCTTAGCAGCGGGATATACAGATACGCAGTATTTT.